This T cell receptor (beta chain) appears in the sequencing data of a study of early T cells in non-severe SARS-CoV-2 infection. At the level of the study: The input, bulk RNA from unsorted whole blood, was sequenced, and chains were unpaired.

Per the germline V gene, CDR1 is SGHVS and CDR2 is FNYEAQ. The CDR3 is 14 residues long. Study outcomes and limitations: CD4 and private specificities were missed by VDJdb matching, which favored anti-spike CD8 responses.

For this clonotype: Its antigen remains unidentified. One end of the junction does not line up with germline, which may come from a read error.

Unique molecular identifiers were attached to individual cDNA molecules. TCRdb passed the 5' RACE reads through MiXCR, listing each CDR3 protein once. Of 75,000 to 100,000 distinct CDR3 sequences in the sample, 13% to 15% were seen once. This sequence joins TRBV7-6 and TRBJ2-3, with unresolved D. The clonotype was recovered from an adult who was a healthcare worker with PCR-confirmed SARS-CoV-2 infection or an uninfected control (not recorded which). Sample: whole blood. DNA of the CDR3: TGTACCAGCAGCTCCCCGGTCCGGGCGGATACGCAGTATTTT. This codes for CTSSSPVRADTQYF.